This T cell receptor beta chain was recorded in a study of cytomegalovirus exposure and HLA in healthy donors. PCR employed 60 Vbeta and 13 Jbeta primers. Some clones are missing from TCRdb's copy, which holds only in-frame ones; the method was immunoSEQ multiplex PCR. The sample includes around 180,000 clones, about 85% of them seen just once. Sequenced: PBMCs. The source of this sequence is a boy aged 2 to 10 in good health and CMV-seronegative.

Here the CDR3 DNA reads TGTGCCAGCAGCGTAGGAGGGGGAACCGGGGAGCTGTTTTTT. This codes for CASSVGGGTGELFF. The chain uses TRBV9 and TRBJ2-2; possibly TRBD1 for D (6 bases). CDR1 and CDR2 from the germline V gene are SGDLS and YYNGEE. V lost 0 bases and J 5 bases, leaving 8 bases between the germline ends. This CDR3 region has 14 residues.